The rows below give T cell receptor beta chains drawn from one sample of a study of T cell responses to AZD1222 COVID-19 vaccine. Profiled with immunoSEQ multiplex PCR; TCRdb holds only in-frame clones, not every one. The sample records about 190,000 clones, roughly 90% being singletons. The starting material was peripheral blood, obtained on day 0 of AZD1222 vaccination. Receptor source: an adult in good health. Both conserved end residues are part of each CDR3. A D gene is named only where the DNA matches it firmly. The size of a clone is reported for some rows only, either as once, few or many, or as a class for expanded clones.

d_gene: TRBD1; j_gene: TRBJ2-7; abundance: once; v_gene: TRBV5-1; CDR3aa: CASSLGGQVAWFYEQYF; CDR3nt: TGCGCCAGCAGCTTGGGGGGACAGGTTGCGTGGTTTTACGAGCAGTACTTC
d_gene: TRBD1; j_gene: TRBJ1-3; abundance: -; v_gene: TRBV5-4; CDR3aa: CASSTGQGARGNTIYF; CDR3nt: TGTGCCAGCAGCACGGGACAGGGGGCGCGGGGAAACACCATATATTTT
d_gene: TRBD1; j_gene: TRBJ2-7; abundance: -; v_gene: TRBV20-1; CDR3aa: CSASPPPGQVAYEQYF; CDR3nt: TGCAGTGCTAGTCCACCACCGGGACAGGTAGCCTACGAGCAGTACTTC
d_gene: TRBD1; j_gene: TRBJ2-5; abundance: -; v_gene: TRBV27; CDR3aa: CASSLFGTGETQYF; CDR3nt: TGTGCCAGCAGTTTATTCGGGACAGGGGAGACCCAGTACTTC
d_gene: -; j_gene: TRBJ2-7; abundance: -; v_gene: TRBV18; CDR3aa: CASSQGGIYEQYF; CDR3nt: TGTGCCAGCTCACAGGGGGGGATTTACGAGCAGTACTTC
d_gene: TRBD2; j_gene: TRBJ2-7; abundance: -; v_gene: TRBV14; CDR3aa: CASSVRTSGSYEQYF; CDR3nt: TGTGCCAGCAGCGTTAGGACTAGCGGGAGCTACGAGCAGTACTTC
d_gene: -; j_gene: TRBJ2-1; abundance: -; v_gene: TRBV13; CDR3aa: CASSLGKAALNNEQFF; CDR3nt: TGTGCCAGCAGCCTAGGAAAGGCGGCTTTAAACAATGAGCAGTTCTTC
d_gene: TRBD2; j_gene: TRBJ2-7; abundance: -; v_gene: TRBV29-1; CDR3aa: CSVETSGMTYEQYF; CDR3nt: TGCAGCGTTGAGACTAGCGGGATGACTTACGAGCAGTACTTC
d_gene: -; j_gene: TRBJ2-1; abundance: -; v_gene: TRBV7-9; CDR3aa: CASSVTNSSYNEQFF; CDR3nt: TGTGCCAGCAGCGTTACTAATTCTTCCTACAATGAGCAGTTCTTC
d_gene: TRBD2; j_gene: TRBJ2-5; abundance: -; v_gene: TRBV27; CDR3aa: CASSLSQLADPSETQYF; CDR3nt: TGTGCCAGCAGTTTATCGCAACTAGCGGACCCGTCGGAGACCCAGTACTTC
d_gene: -; j_gene: TRBJ1-2; abundance: -; v_gene: TRBV4-3; CDR3aa: CASSQTSTGYGYTF; CDR3nt: TGCGCCAGCAGCCAAACCAGTACGGGTTATGGCTACACCTTC
d_gene: -; j_gene: TRBJ2-2; abundance: -; v_gene: TRBV21-1; CDR3aa: CASSKVVRQVTGELFF; CDR3nt: TGTGCCAGCAGCAAAGTAGTGCGACAGGTAACCGGGGAGCTGTTTTTT
d_gene: -; j_gene: TRBJ2-7; abundance: -; v_gene: TRBV7-9; CDR3aa: CASSQDLGEQYF; CDR3nt: TGTGCCAGCAGTCAGGACCTCGGCGAGCAGTACTTC
d_gene: -; j_gene: TRBJ1-6; abundance: -; v_gene: TRBV28; CDR3aa: CASSLGSPLHF; CDR3nt: TGTGCCAGCAGTTTAGGTTCACCCCTCCACTTT
d_gene: TRBD1; j_gene: TRBJ1-1; abundance: -; v_gene: TRBV5-4; CDR3aa: CASSLSIPGQGHEAFF; CDR3nt: TGTGCCAGCAGCTTGTCTATTCCGGGACAGGGCCACGAAGCTTTCTTT
d_gene: TRBD1; j_gene: TRBJ1-5; abundance: -; v_gene: TRBV6-2/TRBV6-3; CDR3aa: CASSYSRGGANQPQHF; CDR3nt: TGTGCCAGCAGTTACTCAAGAGGGGGCGCAAATCAGCCCCAGCATTTT
d_gene: -; j_gene: TRBJ1-2; abundance: -; v_gene: TRBV9; CDR3aa: CASSGTGSYYGYTF; CDR3nt: TGTGCCAGCAGCGGTACAGGGTCCTACTATGGCTACACCTTC
d_gene: -; j_gene: TRBJ1-5; abundance: -; v_gene: TRBV19; CDR3aa: CASSMRGNQPQHF; CDR3nt: TGTGCCAGTAGTATGAGGGGCAATCAGCCCCAGCATTTT
d_gene: -; j_gene: TRBJ2-7; abundance: -; v_gene: TRBV19; CDR3aa: CASSSGSVGYEQYF; CDR3nt: TGTGCCAGTAGTAGTGGATCTGTGGGCTACGAGCAGTACTTC
d_gene: -; j_gene: TRBJ2-7; abundance: -; v_gene: TRBV3-1/TRBV3-2; CDR3aa: CASSQGYEQYF; CDR3nt: TGTGCCAGCAGCCAGGGATACGAGCAGTACTTC
d_gene: -; j_gene: TRBJ2-7; abundance: -; v_gene: TRBV7-2; CDR3aa: CASSLEGDSVKQYF; CDR3nt: TGTGCCAGCAGCTTGGAAGGAGATAGCGTCAAGCAGTACTTC
d_gene: TRBD2; j_gene: TRBJ2-5; abundance: -; v_gene: TRBV27; CDR3aa: CASSFNPPGTSGGQETQYF; CDR3nt: TGTGCCAGCAGTTTCAATCCGCCCGGGACTAGCGGGGGGCAAGAGACCCAGTACTTC
d_gene: -; j_gene: TRBJ1-4; abundance: -; v_gene: TRBV2; CDR3aa: CASTRDRTHEKLFF; CDR3nt: TGTGCCAGCACCAGGGACCGAACCCATGAAAAACTGTTTTTT
d_gene: TRBD1; j_gene: TRBJ2-7; abundance: -; v_gene: TRBV5-6; CDR3aa: CASSLVSGTVAYEQYF; CDR3nt: TGTGCCAGCAGCTTGGTCTCTGGGACAGTCGCCTACGAGCAGTACTTC
d_gene: -; j_gene: TRBJ1-3; abundance: -; v_gene: TRBV28; CDR3aa: CASSRFGDTIYF; CDR3nt: TGTGCCAGCAGTAGGTTTGGAGACACCATATATTTT
d_gene: -; j_gene: TRBJ1-3; abundance: -; v_gene: TRBV4-2; CDR3aa: CASSQEQGSGNTIYF; CDR3nt: TGTGCCAGCAGCCAAGAACAGGGCTCTGGAAACACCATATATTTT
d_gene: TRBD1; j_gene: TRBJ2-2; abundance: -; v_gene: TRBV6-2/TRBV6-3; CDR3aa: CASSLYWTGSNTGELFF; CDR3nt: TGTGCCAGCAGCCTATACTGGACAGGTTCGAACACCGGGGAGCTGTTTTTT
d_gene: -; j_gene: TRBJ1-2; abundance: -; v_gene: TRBV7-8; CDR3aa: CASSPAEGGGYTF; CDR3nt: TGTGCCAGCAGCCCAGCGGAGGGCGGCGGCTACACCTTC
d_gene: TRBD2; j_gene: TRBJ2-2; abundance: -; v_gene: TRBV24-1; CDR3aa: CATAGGTSGMNTGELFF; CDR3nt: TGTGCCACCGCCGGAGGAACTAGCGGGATGAACACCGGGGAGCTGTTTTTT
d_gene: -; j_gene: TRBJ1-2; abundance: -; v_gene: TRBV7-9; CDR3aa: CASSLGGGAYGYTF; CDR3nt: TGTGCCAGCAGCTTAGGCGGGGGTGCTTATGGCTACACCTTC
d_gene: -; j_gene: TRBJ2-1; abundance: -; v_gene: TRBV7-9; CDR3aa: CASSAHPRGVDNEQFF; CDR3nt: TGTGCCAGCAGCGCTCACCCGAGGGGAGTGGACAATGAGCAGTTCTTC
d_gene: -; j_gene: TRBJ1-1; abundance: -; v_gene: TRBV11-2; CDR3aa: CASSSLGREGYTEAFF; CDR3nt: TGTGCCAGCAGCTCCCTAGGAAGGGAGGGGTACACTGAAGCTTTCTTT
d_gene: TRBD1; j_gene: TRBJ2-2; abundance: -; v_gene: TRBV11-1; CDR3aa: CASSPGTGVTGELFF; CDR3nt: TGTGCCAGCAGCCCCGGGACAGGGGTAACCGGGGAGCTGTTTTTT
d_gene: -; j_gene: TRBJ2-1; abundance: -; v_gene: TRBV5-1; CDR3aa: CASSLARGDNEQFF; CDR3nt: TGCGCCAGCAGCTTGGCTAGGGGAGACAATGAGCAGTTCTTC
d_gene: -; j_gene: TRBJ1-1; abundance: -; v_gene: TRBV18; CDR3aa: CASSPGGRGTEAFF; CDR3nt: TGTGCCAGCTCACCTGGGGGAAGGGGAACTGAAGCTTTCTTT
d_gene: TRBD1; j_gene: TRBJ2-3; abundance: -; v_gene: TRBV5-1; CDR3aa: CASRDRGPDTQYF; CDR3nt: TGCGCCAGCCGGGACAGAGGCCCAGATACGCAGTATTTT
d_gene: -; j_gene: TRBJ1-5; abundance: -; v_gene: TRBV18; CDR3aa: CASSPNMGDQPQHF; CDR3nt: TGTGCCAGCTCACCTAACATGGGTGATCAGCCCCAGCATTTT